This entry features one T cell receptor (beta chain) sequence. Its antigen is undetermined. The CDR3 has 14 residues. The germline CDR1 and CDR2 sequences are MNHEY and SVGEGT. Deletions cut 6 bases from V and 2 bases from J, with 14 bases between. This sample is part of a study of T cells in Graves' hyperthyroidism and ophthalmopathy. Findings and limits, study-wide: Onset of ophthalmopathy came a median around 6.5 months after the model predicted it.

Amplification of TCR beta CDR3 regions used RNA as the template. Researchers ran a first-round RT-PCR on the TCR CDR3 using the HTBI primer set. TCRdb analysed the multiplex PCR reads with MiXCR anew, one entry per CDR3 protein. There are about 720,000 distinct CDR3 sequences in the sample; less than 20% occur only once, and roughly 8% lies in the top ten. The authors deemed Graves' hyperthyroidism stable absent ophthalmopathy progression within 18 months. Subjects aged 18 to 65 presented with newly diagnosed hyperthyroidism of less than 2 months' duration. On the basis of clinical symptoms, serum thyroxine and TRAb, thyroid ultrasound and orbital computed tomography, diagnoses were made.

V and J are TRBV6-2 or TRBV6-3 and TRBJ2-7; D unresolved. Sequencing input: blood. This sequence was found in a man aged 18 to 29 with Graves' hyperthyroidism. The CDR3 sequence: CASSHPSGTYEQYF. CDR3 in DNA: TGTGCCAGCAGCCACCCGTCCGGCACCTACGAGCAGTACTTC.